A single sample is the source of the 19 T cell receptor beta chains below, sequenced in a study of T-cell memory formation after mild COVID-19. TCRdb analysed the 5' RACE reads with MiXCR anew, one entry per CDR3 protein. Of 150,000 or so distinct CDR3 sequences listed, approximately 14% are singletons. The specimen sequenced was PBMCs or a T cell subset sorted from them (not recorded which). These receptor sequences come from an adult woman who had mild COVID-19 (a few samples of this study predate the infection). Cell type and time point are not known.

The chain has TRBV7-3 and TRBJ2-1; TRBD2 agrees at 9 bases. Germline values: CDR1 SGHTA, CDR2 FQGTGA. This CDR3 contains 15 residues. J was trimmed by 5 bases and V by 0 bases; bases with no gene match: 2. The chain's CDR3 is CASSLTREGNNEQFF. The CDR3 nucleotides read TGTGCCAGCAGCTTAACGCGGGAGGGAAACAATGAGCAGTTCTTC.

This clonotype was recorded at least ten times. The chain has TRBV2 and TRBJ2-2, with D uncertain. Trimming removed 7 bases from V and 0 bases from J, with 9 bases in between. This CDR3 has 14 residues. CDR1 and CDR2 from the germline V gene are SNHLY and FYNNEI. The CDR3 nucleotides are TGTGCCAGCAAGACCCAGGCGAACACCGGGGAGCTGTTTTTT. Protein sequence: CASKTQANTGELFF.

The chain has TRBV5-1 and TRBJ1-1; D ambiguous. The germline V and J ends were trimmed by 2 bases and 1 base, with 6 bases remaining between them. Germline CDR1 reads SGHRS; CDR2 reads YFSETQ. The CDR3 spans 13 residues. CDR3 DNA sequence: TGCGCCAGCAGCTTAGGTGAGAACACTGAAGCTTTCTTT. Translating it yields CASSLGENTEAFF.

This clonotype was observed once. The CDR3 here is CSARDGGLAVINEQFF. For the CDR3, the DNA is TGCAGTGCTAGAGATGGTGGACTAGCGGTCATCAATGAGCAGTTCTTC. The V call is TRBV20-1, the J call TRBJ2-1; 10 bases are a match to TRBD2. The CDR3 loop spans 16 amino acids. The V segment lost 0 bases and the J segment 6 bases; nucleotides outside the gene matches: 8. From germline, CDR1 is DFQATT and CDR2 SNEGSKA (reference sequence).

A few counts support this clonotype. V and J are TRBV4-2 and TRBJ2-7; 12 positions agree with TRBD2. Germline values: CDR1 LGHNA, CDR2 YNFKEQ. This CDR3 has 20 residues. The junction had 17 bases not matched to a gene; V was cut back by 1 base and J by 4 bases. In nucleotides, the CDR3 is TGTGCCAGCAGCCAAGGTCCGATTCTGGACGGACTAGCGGGACTGTACGAGCAGTACTTC. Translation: CASSQGPILDGLAGLYEQYF.

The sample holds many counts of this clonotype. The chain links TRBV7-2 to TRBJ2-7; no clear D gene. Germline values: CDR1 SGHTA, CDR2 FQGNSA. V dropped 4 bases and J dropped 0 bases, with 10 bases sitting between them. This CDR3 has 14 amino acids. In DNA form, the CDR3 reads TGTGCCAGCAGCTCTGGACCCAGCTCCTACGAGCAGTACTTC. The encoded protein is CASSSGPSSYEQYF. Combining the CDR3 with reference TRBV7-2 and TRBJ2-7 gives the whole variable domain GAGVSQSPSNKVTEKGKDVELRCDPISGHTALYWYRQSLGQGLEFLIYFQGNSAPDKSGLPSDRFSAERTGGSVSTLTIQRTQQEDSAVYLCASSSGPSSYEQYFGPGTRLTVT.

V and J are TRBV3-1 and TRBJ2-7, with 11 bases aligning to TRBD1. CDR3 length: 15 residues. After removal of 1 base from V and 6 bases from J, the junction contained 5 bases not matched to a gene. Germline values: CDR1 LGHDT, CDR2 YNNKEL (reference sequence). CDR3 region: CASSQGTGTGGEQYF. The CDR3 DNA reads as TGTGCCAGCAGCCAAGGAACCGGGACAGGGGGCGAGCAGTACTTC.

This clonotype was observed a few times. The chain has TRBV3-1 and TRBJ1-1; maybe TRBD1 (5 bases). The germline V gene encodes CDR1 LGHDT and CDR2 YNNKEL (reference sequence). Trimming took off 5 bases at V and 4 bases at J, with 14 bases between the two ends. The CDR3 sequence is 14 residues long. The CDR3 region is CASSSFWQGTEAFF. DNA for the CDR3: TGTGCCAGCAGCTCCTTTTGGCAGGGCACTGAAGCTTTCTTT.

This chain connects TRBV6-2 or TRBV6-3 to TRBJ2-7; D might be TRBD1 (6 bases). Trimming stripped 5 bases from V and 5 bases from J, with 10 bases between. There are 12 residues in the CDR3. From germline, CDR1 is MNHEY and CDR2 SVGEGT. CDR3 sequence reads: CASSHRAHEQYF. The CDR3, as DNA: TGTGCCAGCAGTCACAGGGCCCACGAGCAGTACTTC.

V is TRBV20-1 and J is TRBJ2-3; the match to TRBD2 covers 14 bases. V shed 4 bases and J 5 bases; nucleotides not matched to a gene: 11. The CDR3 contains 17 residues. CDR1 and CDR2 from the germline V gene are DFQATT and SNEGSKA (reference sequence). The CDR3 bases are TGCAGTGCTACTGATCTAACGGGACTAGCGGGAGAAGATACGCAGTATTTT. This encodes CSATDLTGLAGEDTQYF.

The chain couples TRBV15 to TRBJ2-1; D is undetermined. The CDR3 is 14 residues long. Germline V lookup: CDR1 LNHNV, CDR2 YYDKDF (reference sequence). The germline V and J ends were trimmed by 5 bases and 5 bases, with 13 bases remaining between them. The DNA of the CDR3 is TGTGCCACCAGCGGCTCGCATGGCCACAATGAGCAGTTCTTC. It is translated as CATSGSHGHNEQFF.

CDR3 region: CASRRGTGNDNEQFF. The CDR3 region has the DNA TGTGCCAGCAGACGCGGGACAGGGAATGACAATGAGCAGTTCTTC. The rearrangement uses TRBV6-1 and TRBJ2-1; 9 bases are a match to TRBD1. The CDR3 is 15 amino acids. V shed 6 bases, J shed 5 bases, and the junction held 8 bases outside the gene matches. Germline V gene data show CDR1 as MNHNS and CDR2 as SASEGT.

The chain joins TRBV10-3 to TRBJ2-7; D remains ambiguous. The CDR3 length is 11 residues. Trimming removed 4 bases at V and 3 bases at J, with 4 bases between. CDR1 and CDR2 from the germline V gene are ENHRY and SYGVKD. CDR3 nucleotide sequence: TGTGCCATCAGTGCCCACTACGAGCAGTACTTC. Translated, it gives CAISAHYEQYF.

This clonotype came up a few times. The CDR3 is CSARWGSNQPQHF. CDR3 nucleotides: TGCAGTGCTAGGTGGGGCAGCAATCAGCCCCAGCATTTT. The chain links TRBV20-1 to TRBJ1-5; D possibly corresponds to TRBD1 (5 bases). Trimming took 3 bases from V and 1 from J, leaving 7 bases between them. CDR1 and CDR2 (germline): DFQATT, SNEGSKA (reference sequence). The CDR3 runs 13 residues.

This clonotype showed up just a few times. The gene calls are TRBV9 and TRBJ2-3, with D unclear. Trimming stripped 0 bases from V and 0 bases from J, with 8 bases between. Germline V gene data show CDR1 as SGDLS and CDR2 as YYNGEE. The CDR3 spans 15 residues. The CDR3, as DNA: TGTGCCAGCAGCGTAGGTACCCCTAGCACAGATACGCAGTATTTT. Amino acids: CASSVGTPSTDTQYF.

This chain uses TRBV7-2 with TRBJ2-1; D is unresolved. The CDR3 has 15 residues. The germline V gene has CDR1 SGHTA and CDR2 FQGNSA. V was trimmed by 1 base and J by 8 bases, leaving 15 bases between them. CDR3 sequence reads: CASSLGSRAGDEQFF. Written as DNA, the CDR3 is TGTGCCAGCAGCTTAGGTAGCCGGGCTGGGGATGAGCAGTTCTTC.

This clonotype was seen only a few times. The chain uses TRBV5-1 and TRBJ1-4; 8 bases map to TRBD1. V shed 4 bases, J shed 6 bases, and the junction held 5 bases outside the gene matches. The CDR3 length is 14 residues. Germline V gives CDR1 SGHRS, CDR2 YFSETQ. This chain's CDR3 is CASSTGQGYEKLFF. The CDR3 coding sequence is TGCGCCAGCAGCACCGGACAGGGCTATGAAAAACTGTTTTTT.

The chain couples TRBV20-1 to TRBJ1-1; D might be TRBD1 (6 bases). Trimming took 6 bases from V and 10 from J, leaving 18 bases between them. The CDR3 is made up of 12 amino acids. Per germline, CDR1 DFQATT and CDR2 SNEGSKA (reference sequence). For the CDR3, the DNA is TGCAGTGCCCATAGACCCGAAGGGGGAGCTTTCTTT. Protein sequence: CSAHRPEGGAFF.

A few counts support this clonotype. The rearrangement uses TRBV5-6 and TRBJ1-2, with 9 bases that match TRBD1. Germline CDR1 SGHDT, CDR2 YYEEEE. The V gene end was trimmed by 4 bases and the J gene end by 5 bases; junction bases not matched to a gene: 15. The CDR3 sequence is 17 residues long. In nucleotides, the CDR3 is TGTGCCAGCAGCGCGCCTTTTCGGGACAGGGTATCATATGGCTACACCTTC. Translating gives CASSAPFRDRVSYGYTF.